This T cell receptor beta chain appears in the sequencing data of a study of beta chain features in type 1 diabetes. Across the whole study: Examined across all samples were some 99 million sorted cells.

Study-level results: TCRB CDR3s were moderately but significantly shorter in Type 1 diabetes patients in all four CD4+ subsets.

The authors reverse transcribed all of the isolated RNA, so sequencing captured expressed TCRB transcripts. Sequencing used immunoSEQ multiplex PCR; TCRdb keeps in-frame clones, though not all of them. The sample shows nearly 700,000 clones, around 15% of them seen only once. This clone was picked up a small number of times. Antigen unknown. Germline CDR1 and CDR2: SGDLS and YYNGEE. The CDR3 is 15 amino acids. Trimming took 0 bases from V and 4 from J; bases not matched to a gene: 4. The chain recombines TRBV9 with TRBJ2-5; 9 nucleotides agree with TRBD1. The sequenced sample was naive CD4+ T cells from blood. This clonotype originated in a man aged 18 to 29 with type 1 diabetes. The CDR3 nucleotides are TGTGCCAGCAGCGTAGGGACAGGGGTTGGAGAGACCCAGTACTTC. Protein product: CASSVGTGVGETQYF.